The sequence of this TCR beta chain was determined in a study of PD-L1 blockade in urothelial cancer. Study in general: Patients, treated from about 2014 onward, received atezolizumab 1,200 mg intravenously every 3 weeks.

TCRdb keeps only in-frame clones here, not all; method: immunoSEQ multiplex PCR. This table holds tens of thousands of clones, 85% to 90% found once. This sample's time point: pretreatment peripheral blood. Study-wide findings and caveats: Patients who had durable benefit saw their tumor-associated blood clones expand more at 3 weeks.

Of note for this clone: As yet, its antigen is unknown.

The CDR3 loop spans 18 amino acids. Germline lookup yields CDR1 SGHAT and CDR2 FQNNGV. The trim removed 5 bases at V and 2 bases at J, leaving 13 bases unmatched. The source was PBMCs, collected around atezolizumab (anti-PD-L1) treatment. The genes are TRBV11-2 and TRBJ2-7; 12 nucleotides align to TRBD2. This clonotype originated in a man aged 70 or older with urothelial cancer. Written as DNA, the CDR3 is TGTGCCAGCAGCCAACTAGCGGGAGGCTCCACCCTTACCTACGAGCAGTACTTC. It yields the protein CASSQLAGGSTLTYEQYF.